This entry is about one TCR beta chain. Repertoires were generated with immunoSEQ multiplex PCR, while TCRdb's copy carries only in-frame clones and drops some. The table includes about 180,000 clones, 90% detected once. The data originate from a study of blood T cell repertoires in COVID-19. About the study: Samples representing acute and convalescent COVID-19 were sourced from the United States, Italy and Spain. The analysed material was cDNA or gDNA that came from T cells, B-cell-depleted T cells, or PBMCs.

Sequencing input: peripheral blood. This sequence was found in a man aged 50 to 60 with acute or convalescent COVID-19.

CDR3 region: CASSAHREMNTIYF. As DNA, the CDR3 is TGTGCCAGCAGCGCCCACAGGGAGATGAACACCATATATTTT. This chain connects TRBV9 to TRBJ1-3; D possibly corresponds to TRBD1 (6 bases). The CDR3 covers 14 residues. With 3 bases removed from V and 7 bases from J, the gap between germline ends came to 14 bases. The germline CDR1 and CDR2 sequences are SGDLS and YYNGEE.